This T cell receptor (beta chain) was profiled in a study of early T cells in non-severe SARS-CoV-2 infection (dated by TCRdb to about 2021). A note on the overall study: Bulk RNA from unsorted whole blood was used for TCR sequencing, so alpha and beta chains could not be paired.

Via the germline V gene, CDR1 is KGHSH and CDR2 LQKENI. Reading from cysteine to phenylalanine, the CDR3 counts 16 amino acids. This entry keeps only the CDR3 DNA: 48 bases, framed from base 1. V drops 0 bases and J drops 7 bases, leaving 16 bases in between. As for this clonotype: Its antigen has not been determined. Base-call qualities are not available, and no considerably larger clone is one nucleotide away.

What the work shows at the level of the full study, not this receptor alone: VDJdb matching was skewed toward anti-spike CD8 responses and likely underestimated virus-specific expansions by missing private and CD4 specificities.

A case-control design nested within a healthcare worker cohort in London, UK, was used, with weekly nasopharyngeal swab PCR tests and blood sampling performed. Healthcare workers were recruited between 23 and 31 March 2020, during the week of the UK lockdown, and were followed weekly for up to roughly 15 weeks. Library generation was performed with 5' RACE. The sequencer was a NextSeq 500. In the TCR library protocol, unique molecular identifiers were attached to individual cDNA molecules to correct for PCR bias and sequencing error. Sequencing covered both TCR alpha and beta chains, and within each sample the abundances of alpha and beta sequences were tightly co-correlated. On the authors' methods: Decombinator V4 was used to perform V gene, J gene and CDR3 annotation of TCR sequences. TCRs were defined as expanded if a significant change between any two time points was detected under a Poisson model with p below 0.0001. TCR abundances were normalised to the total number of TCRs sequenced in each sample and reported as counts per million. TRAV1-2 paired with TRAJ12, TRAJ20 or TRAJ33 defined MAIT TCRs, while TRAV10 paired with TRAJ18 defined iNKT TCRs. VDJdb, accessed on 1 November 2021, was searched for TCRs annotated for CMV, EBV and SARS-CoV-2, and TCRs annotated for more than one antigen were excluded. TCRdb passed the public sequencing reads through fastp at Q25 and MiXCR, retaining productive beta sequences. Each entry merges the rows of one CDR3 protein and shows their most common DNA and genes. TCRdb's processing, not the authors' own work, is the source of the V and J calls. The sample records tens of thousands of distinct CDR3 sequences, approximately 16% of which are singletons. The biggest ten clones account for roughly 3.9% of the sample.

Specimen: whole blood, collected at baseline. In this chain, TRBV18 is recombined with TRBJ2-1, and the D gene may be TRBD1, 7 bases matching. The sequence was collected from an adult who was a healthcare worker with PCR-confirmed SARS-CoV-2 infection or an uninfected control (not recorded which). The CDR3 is CASSPPNRGSGNEQFF. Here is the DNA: TGTGCCAGCTCACCACCGAACAGGGGCAGCGGGAATGAGCAGTTCTTC.